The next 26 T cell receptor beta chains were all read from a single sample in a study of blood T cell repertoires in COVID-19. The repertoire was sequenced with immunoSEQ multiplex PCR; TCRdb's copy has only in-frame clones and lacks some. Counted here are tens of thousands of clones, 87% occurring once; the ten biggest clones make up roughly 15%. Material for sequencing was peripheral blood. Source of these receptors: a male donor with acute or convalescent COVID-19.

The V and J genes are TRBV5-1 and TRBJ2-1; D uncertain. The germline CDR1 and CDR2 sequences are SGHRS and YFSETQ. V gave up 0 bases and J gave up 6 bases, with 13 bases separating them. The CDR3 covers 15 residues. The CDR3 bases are TGCGCCAGCAGCTTGGGTCAATCCACGAGCAATGAGCAGTTCTTC. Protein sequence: CASSLGQSTSNEQFF.

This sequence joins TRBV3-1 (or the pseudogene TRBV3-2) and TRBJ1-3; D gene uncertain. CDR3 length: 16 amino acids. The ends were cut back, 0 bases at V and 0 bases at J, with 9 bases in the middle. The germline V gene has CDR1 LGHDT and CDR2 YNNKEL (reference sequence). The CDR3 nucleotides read TGTGCCAGCAGCCAAGATTTAGGAGGCTCTGGAAACACCATATATTTT. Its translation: CASSQDLGGSGNTIYF.

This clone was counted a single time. The CDR3: CASSSKLDSGANVLTF. The CDR3 nucleotides read TGTGCCAGCAGCTCTAAGCTAGACTCTGGGGCCAACGTCCTGACTTTC. The V gene is TRBV27, the J gene TRBJ2-6; D call uncertain. The CDR3 loop spans 16 amino acids. Germline CDR1 is MNHEY and CDR2 is SMNVEV (reference sequence). V was pared by 6 bases and J by 0 bases, with 12 bases between.

The DNA for the CDR3 is TGTGCCAGTAGCGTGCGGGTAGCGGGAGACACCGGGGAGCTGTTTTTT. It encodes CASSVRVAGDTGELFF. This chain connects TRBV19 to TRBJ2-2; 9 nucleotides line up with TRBD2. Germline assignment: CDR1 LNHDA and CDR2 SQIVND (reference sequence). V was clipped by 6 bases and J by 3 bases; unmatched bases: 8. The CDR3 has 16 amino acids.

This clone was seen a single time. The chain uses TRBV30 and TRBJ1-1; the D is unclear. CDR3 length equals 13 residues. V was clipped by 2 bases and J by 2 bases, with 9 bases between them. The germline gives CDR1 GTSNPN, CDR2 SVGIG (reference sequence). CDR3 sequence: CAWSSASNTEAFF. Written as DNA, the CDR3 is TGTGCCTGGAGTTCAGCGAGCAACACTGAAGCTTTCTTT.

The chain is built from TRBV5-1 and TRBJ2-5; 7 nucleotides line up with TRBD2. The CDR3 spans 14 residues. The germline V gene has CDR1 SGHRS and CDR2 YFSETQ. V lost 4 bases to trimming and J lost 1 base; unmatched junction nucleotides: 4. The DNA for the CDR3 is TGCGCCAGCAGCAAAGCGGGGTTCCAAGAGACCCAGTACTTC. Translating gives CASSKAGFQETQYF.

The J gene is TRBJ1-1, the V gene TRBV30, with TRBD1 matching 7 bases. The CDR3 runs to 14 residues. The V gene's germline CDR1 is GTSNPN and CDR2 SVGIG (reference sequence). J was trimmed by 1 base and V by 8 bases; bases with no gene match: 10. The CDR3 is CAQTLTGPNTEAFF. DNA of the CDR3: TGTGCCCAAACCTTGACAGGGCCGAACACTGAAGCTTTCTTT.

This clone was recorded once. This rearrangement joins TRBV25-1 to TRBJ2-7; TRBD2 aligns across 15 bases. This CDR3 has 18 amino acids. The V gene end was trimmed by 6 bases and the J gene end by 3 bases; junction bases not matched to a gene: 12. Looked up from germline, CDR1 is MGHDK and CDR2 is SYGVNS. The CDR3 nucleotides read TGTGCCAGCAGCGCGACCGGACTAGCGGGGGGGCGGTTCTACGAGCAGTACTTC. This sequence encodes CASSATGLAGGRFYEQYF.

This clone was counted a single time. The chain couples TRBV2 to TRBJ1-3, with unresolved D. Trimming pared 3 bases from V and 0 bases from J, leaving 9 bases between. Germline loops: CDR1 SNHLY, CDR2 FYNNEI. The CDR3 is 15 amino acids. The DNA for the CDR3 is TGTGCCAGCAGTGATTGGGCCTTCTCTGGAAACACCATATATTTT. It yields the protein CASSDWAFSGNTIYF.

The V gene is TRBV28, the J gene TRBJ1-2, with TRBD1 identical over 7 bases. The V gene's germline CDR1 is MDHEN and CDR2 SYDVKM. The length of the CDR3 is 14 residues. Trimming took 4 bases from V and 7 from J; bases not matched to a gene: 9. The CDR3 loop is CASSSGGQGGGYTF. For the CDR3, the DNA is TGTGCCAGCAGTTCAGGGGGTCAGGGTGGTGGCTACACCTTC.

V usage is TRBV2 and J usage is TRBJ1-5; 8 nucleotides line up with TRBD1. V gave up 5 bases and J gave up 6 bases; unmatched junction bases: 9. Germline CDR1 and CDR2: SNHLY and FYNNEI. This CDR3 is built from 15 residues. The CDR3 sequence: CASSKGQGGSQPQHF. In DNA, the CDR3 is TGTGCCAGCAGTAAAGGACAGGGAGGTTCTCAGCCCCAGCATTTT. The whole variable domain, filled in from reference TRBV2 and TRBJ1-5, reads EPEVTQTPSHQVTQMGQEVILRCVPISNHLYFYWYRQILGQKVEFLVSFYNNEISEKSEIFDDQFSVERPDGSNFTLKIRSTKLEDSAMYFCASSKGQGGSQPQHFGDGTRLSIL.

The CDR3 region has the DNA TGTGCCAGCAGCCTAAGGCCGGGACAGGGAACCGGGGAGCTGTTTTTT. It specifies CASSLRPGQGTGELFF. This rearrangement joins TRBV27 to TRBJ2-2, with TRBD1 matching over 9 bases. V trimming: 6 bases; J trimming: 5 bases; junction bases outside the gene matches: 10. This CDR3 spans 16 amino acids. Germline CDR1 and CDR2: MNHEY and SMNVEV (reference sequence).

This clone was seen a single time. CDR3 DNA: TGTGCCAGCAGCACCCGGGACAGGGGACCAGATACGCAGTATTTT. Translating it yields CASSTRDRGPDTQYF. This rearrangement joins TRBV5-4 to TRBJ2-3; 10 bases fit TRBD1. V lost 4 bases, J lost 4 bases, and 6 bases stayed unmatched. The CDR3 consists of 15 residues. Germline V gene sequence: CDR1 SGHNT, CDR2 YYREEE (reference sequence).

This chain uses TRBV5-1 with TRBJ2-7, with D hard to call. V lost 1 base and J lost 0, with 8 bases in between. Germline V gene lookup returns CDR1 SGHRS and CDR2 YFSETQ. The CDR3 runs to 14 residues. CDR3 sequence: CASSLSVNSYEQYF. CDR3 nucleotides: TGCGCCAGCAGCTTGTCAGTGAACTCCTACGAGCAGTACTTC.

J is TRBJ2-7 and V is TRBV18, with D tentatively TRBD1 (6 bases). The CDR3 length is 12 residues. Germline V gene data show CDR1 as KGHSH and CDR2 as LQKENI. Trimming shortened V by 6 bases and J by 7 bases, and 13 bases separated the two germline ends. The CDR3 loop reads CASSTNRGEQYF. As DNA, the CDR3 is TGTGCCAGCTCGACGAATAGGGGGGAGCAGTACTTC.

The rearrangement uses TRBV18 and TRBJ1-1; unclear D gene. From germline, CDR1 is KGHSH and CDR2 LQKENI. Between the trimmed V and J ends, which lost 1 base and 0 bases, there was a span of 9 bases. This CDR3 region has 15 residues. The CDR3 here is CASSPQGGMNTEAFF. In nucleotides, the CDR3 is TGTGCCAGCTCACCACAAGGAGGGATGAACACTGAAGCTTTCTTT.

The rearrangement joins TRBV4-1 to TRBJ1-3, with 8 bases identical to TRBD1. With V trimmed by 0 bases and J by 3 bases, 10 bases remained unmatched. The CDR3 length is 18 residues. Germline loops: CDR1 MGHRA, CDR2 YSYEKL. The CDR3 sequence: CASSQDMVQGALGNTIYF. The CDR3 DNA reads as TGCGCCAGCAGCCAAGATATGGTGCAGGGGGCGCTTGGAAACACCATATATTTT.

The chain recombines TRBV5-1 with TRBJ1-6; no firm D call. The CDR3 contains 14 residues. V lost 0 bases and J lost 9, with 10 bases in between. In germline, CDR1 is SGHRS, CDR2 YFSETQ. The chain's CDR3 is CASSLGERVSPLHF. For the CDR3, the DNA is TGCGCCAGCAGCTTGGGGGAGCGGGTTTCACCCCTCCACTTT.

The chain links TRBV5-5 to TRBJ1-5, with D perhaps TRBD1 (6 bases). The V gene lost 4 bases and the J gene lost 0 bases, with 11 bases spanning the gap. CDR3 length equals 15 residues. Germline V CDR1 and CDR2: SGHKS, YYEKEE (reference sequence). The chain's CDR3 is CASSDGQTSNQPQHF. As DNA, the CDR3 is TGTGCCAGCAGCGACGGACAGACTAGCAATCAGCCCCAGCATTTT.

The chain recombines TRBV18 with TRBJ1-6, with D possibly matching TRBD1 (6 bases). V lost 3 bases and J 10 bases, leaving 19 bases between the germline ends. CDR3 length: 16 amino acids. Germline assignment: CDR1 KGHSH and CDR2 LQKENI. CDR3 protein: CASSPKTGPSGSPLHF. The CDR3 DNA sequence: TGTGCCAGCTCACCTAAGACAGGACCCTCGGGATCACCCCTCCACTTT.

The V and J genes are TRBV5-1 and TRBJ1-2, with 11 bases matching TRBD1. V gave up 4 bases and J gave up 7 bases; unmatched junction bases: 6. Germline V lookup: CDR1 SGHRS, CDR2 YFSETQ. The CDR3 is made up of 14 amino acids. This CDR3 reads CASSGRTGGSGYTF. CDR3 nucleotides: TGCGCCAGCAGCGGGAGGACAGGGGGCTCTGGCTACACCTTC.

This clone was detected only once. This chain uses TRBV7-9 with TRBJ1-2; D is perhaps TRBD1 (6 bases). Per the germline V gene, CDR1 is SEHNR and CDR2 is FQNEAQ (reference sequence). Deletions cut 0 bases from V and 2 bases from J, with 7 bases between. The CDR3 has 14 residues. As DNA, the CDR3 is TGTGCCAGCAGCTTAGCTGACAGGAACTATGGCTACACCTTC. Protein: CASSLADRNYGYTF.

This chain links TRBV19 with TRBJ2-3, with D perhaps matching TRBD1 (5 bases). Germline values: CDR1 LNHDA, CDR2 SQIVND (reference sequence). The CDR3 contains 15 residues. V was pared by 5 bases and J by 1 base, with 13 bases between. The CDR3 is CASSGWGAGTDTQYF. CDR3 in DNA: TGTGCCAGTAGTGGGTGGGGCGCGGGCACAGATACGCAGTATTTT.

The chain's CDR3 is CASSSTSGGPDTQYF. For the CDR3, the DNA is TGTGCCAGCAGCTCGACTAGCGGGGGGCCAGATACGCAGTATTTT. The rearrangement uses TRBV7-2 and TRBJ2-3; 13 nucleotides align to TRBD2. V shed 4 bases and J 4 bases; nucleotides not matched to a gene: 2. The germline V gene encodes CDR1 SGHTA and CDR2 FQGNSA. This CDR3 is built from 15 residues.

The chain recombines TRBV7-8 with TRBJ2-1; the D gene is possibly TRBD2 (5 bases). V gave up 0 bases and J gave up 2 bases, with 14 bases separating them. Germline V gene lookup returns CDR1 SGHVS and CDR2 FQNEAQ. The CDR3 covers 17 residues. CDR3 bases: TGTGCCAGCAGCTTAGCTAAGACTAAGACTACCTACAATGAGCAGTTCTTC. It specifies CASSLAKTKTTYNEQFF.

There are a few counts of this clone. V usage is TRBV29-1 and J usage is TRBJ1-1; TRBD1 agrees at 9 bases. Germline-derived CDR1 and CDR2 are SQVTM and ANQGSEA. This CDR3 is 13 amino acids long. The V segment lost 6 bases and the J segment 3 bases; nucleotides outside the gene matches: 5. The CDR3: CSVGQGFDTEAFF. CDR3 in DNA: TGCAGCGTGGGACAGGGCTTCGACACTGAAGCTTTCTTT.